Below, 20 T cell receptor beta chains from the same sample are listed, as sequenced in a study of blood T cell repertoires in COVID-19 (dated by TCRdb to between 2020 and 2021). Libraries were built with the immunoSEQ multiplex PCR assay. The immuneACCESS repertoire file appears here via TCRdb, limited to in-frame rearrangements. These files lack a portion of the clones; in checked studies, under half of the deficit traces to unresolved V genes, and the cause of the others is not known. The sample data list about 190,000 clones, and 82% of these were observed just once. The biggest ten clones account for more than 4.5% of the sample. Sample: PBMCs or T cells enriched from blood (not recorded which). The receptor set was obtained from a woman in her sixties or seventies with acute COVID-19.

This clone was seen once. This rearrangement joins TRBV10-3 to TRBJ1-1; 7 bases fit TRBD1. V lost 2 bases to trimming and J lost 2 bases; unmatched junction nucleotides: 5. Germline lookup yields CDR1 ENHRY and CDR2 SYGVKD. This CDR3 region has 15 residues. CDR3: CAISERQGYNTEAFF. DNA of the CDR3: TGTGCCATCAGTGAGAGACAGGGATATAACACTGAAGCTTTCTTT.

This rearrangement joins TRBV9 to TRBJ2-3; TRBD2 matches at 11 bases. The CDR3 loop spans 18 amino acids. The ends lost 3 bases at V and 0 bases at J; junction bases unmatched: 9. Germline CDR1 is SGDLS and CDR2 is YYNGEE. This CDR3 is CASSALAGAITSTDTQYF. The CDR3, as DNA: TGTGCCAGCAGCGCACTAGCGGGGGCGATCACTAGCACAGATACGCAGTATTTT.

The gene calls are TRBV3-1 (or the pseudogene TRBV3-2) and TRBJ2-1; the match to TRBD2 covers 12 bases. Losses at the gene ends were 4 bases for V and 7 bases for J; bases not matched to a gene: 8. This CDR3 contains 16 residues. Looked up from germline, CDR1 is LGHDT and CDR2 is YNNKEL (reference sequence). CDR3 sequence reads: CASSRTLAGGINEQFF. The CDR3 DNA is TGTGCCAGCAGCCGTACACTAGCGGGAGGTATAAATGAGCAGTTCTTC.

The V and J genes are TRBV30 and TRBJ2-2; possibly TRBD1 for D (6 bases). V lost 0 bases, J lost 3 bases, and 8 bases lay in between. Germline CDR1 and CDR2: GTSNPN and SVGIG (reference sequence). CDR3 length: 14 residues. The DNA for the CDR3 is TGTGCCTGGAGTGTTAGGGGGTACACCGGGGAGCTGTTTTTT. Translation: CAWSVRGYTGELFF.

This clone is a singleton in its sample. The chain combines TRBV19 with TRBJ2-2, with TRBD1 identical over 7 bases. This CDR3 region has 14 residues. Germline V gives CDR1 LNHDA, CDR2 SQIVND (reference sequence). With 3 bases clipped from V and 4 bases from J, the junction kept 2 bases outside the gene matches. The CDR3 DNA sequence: TGTGCCAGTAGTATTGCAGGGGGCACCGGGGAGCTGTTTTTT. Residues: CASSIAGGTGELFF.

This chain uses TRBV5-5 with TRBJ1-2; D perhaps matches TRBD1 (5 bases). V was cut by 3 bases and J by 0 bases, with 6 bases left in between. The CDR3 is 13 residues long. Germline CDR1 reads SGHKS; CDR2 reads YYEKEE (reference sequence). This CDR3 reads CASSSTANYGYTF. CDR3 nucleotides: TGTGCCAGCAGCTCGACAGCTAACTATGGCTACACCTTC.

The chain recombines TRBV5-6 with TRBJ1-4; weak D call: TRBD1 (5 bases). The CDR3 is made up of 14 amino acids. The germline V and J ends were trimmed by 1 base and 6 bases, with 10 bases remaining between them. Germline-derived CDR1 and CDR2 are SGHDT and YYEEEE. The CDR3: CASSLRGFHEKLFF. The CDR3 nucleotides are TGTGCCAGCAGCTTGCGGGGGTTTCATGAAAAACTGTTTTTT.

This clone was seen more than once but under ten times. The CDR3 here is CASHGTQQPNYGYTF. In nucleotides, the CDR3 is TGTGCCAGTCACGGAACCCAACAGCCTAACTATGGCTACACCTTC. The rearrangement links TRBV28 to TRBJ1-2; D gene unclear. V was pared by 9 bases and J by 0 bases, with 17 bases between. Germline CDR1 is MDHEN and CDR2 is SYDVKM. This CDR3 comprises 15 residues.

The chain is built from TRBV4-1 and TRBJ1-2; D gene uncertain. Germline V CDR1 and CDR2: MGHRA, YSYEKL. V lost 2 bases to trimming and J lost 4 bases, with 14 bases between them. This CDR3 comprises 15 residues. CDR3 DNA: TGCGCCAGCAGCCAACCGGCGGCCGGGTTCTATGGCTACACCTTC. Protein sequence: CASSQPAAGFYGYTF.

The rearrangement joins TRBV18 to TRBJ1-5; 10 bases are shared with TRBD1. Germline values: CDR1 KGHSH, CDR2 LQKENI. The junction had 16 bases not matched to a gene; V was cut back by 5 bases and J by 6 bases. This CDR3 spans 18 amino acids. CDR3: CASSFRTGTGVASQPQHF. CDR3 nucleotide sequence: TGTGCCAGCTCATTCCGAACCGGGACAGGGGTAGCGAGTCAGCCCCAGCATTTT.

This sequence joins TRBV29-1 and TRBJ1-1; 9 nucleotides match TRBD1. The J segment lost 1 base and the V segment lost 4 bases, leaving 10 bases of the junction unmatched. Germline loops: CDR1 SQVTM, CDR2 ANQGSEA. This CDR3 is 16 amino acids long. Here the CDR3 DNA reads TGCAGCGTTGGGATGACAGGGGGGCTAAGGAACACTGAAGCTTTCTTT. Amino acids: CSVGMTGGLRNTEAFF. The full variable domain, its missing parts supplied by reference TRBV29-1 and TRBJ1-1, is SAVISQKPSRDICQRGTSLTIQCQVDSQVTMMFWYRQQPGQSLTLIATANQGSEATYESGFVIDKFPISRPNLTFSTLTVSNMSPEDSSIYLCSVGMTGGLRNTEAFFGQGTRLTVV.

V usage is TRBV7-2 and J usage is TRBJ1-5, with 9 nucleotides matching TRBD1. The CDR3 runs to 17 residues. Trimming removed 5 bases from V and 2 bases from J; junction bases left unmatched: 10. Germline CDR1 is SGHTA and CDR2 is FQGNSA. CDR3 sequence reads: CASSPGTGQDGNQPQHF. CDR3 DNA: TGTGCCAGCAGCCCAGGGACAGGGCAGGACGGCAATCAGCCCCAGCATTTT.

As concerns this clone: Different DNA sequences within this sample yield the same CDR3. The V gene is TRBV5-1, the J gene TRBJ1-2; no reliable D call. Germline V gives CDR1 SGHRS, CDR2 YFSETQ. The CDR3 loop spans 13 amino acids. V lost 0 bases to trimming and J lost 8 bases, with 11 bases between them. The CDR3 region is CASSLGQRGGYTF. DNA of the CDR3: TGCGCCAGCAGCTTGGGACAAAGAGGGGGCTACACCTTC.

The gene calls are TRBV6-6 and TRBJ1-5; a possible D gene is TRBD1 (6 bases). The CDR3 has 13 amino acids. Germline V gene data show CDR1 as MNHNY and CDR2 as SVGAGI (reference sequence). V lost 6 bases and J lost 6, with 12 bases in between. The CDR3 bases are TGTGCCAGCAGCAGAGGGGGACCTCAGCCCCAGCATTTT. Translating gives CASSRGGPQPQHF.

This clone was counted ten times or more. The genes are TRBV7-2 and TRBJ1-1, with D tentatively TRBD1 (6 bases). Trimming removed 5 bases from V and 2 bases from J, with 9 bases in between. Germline-derived CDR1 and CDR2 are SGHTA and FQGNSA. The CDR3 has 13 amino acids. The CDR3 nucleotides read TGTGCCAGCAGCCAGGGGTCTAACACTGAAGCTTTCTTT. Amino acid sequence: CASSQGSNTEAFF.

V is TRBV4-3 and J is TRBJ2-5; weak D call: TRBD2 (6 bases). Trimming took off 0 bases at V and 6 bases at J, with 14 bases between the two ends. The CDR3 sequence is 15 residues long. Germline V CDR1 and CDR2: LGHNA, YSLEER. This CDR3 reads CASSQDMTSRQTQYF. The DNA of the CDR3 is TGCGCCAGCAGCCAAGATATGACTAGTAGACAGACCCAGTACTTC.

The J gene is TRBJ2-3, the V gene TRBV5-1, with 9 positions matching TRBD2. Germline trimming cut 2 bases from V and 3 bases from J; bases unmatched to any gene: 4. The CDR3 contains 15 residues. Germline loops: CDR1 SGHRS, CDR2 YFSETQ. The CDR3: CASSFSGGRTDTQYF. The CDR3 coding sequence is TGCGCCAGCAGCTTCAGCGGGGGGCGGACAGATACGCAGTATTTT.

The gene calls are TRBV5-1 and TRBJ1-5; D is unclear. The germline CDR1 and CDR2 sequences are SGHRS and YFSETQ. V was cut by 0 bases and J by 4 bases, with 11 bases left in between. CDR3 length equals 15 residues. The CDR3 spells CASSLGPAGNQPQHF. The CDR3 nucleotides read TGCGCCAGCAGCTTGGGCCCCGCGGGGAATCAGCCCCAGCATTTT.

The chain uses TRBV2 and TRBJ2-5; 7 nucleotides line up with TRBD2. This CDR3 comprises 16 residues. Germline CDR1 is SNHLY and CDR2 is FYNNEI. The V and J ends lost 7 bases and 5 bases, in that order; junction bases with no gene match: 16. The CDR3 DNA reads as TGTGCCAGCAATCCTACGAGCTTGGGAGGGCGGGAGACCCAGTACTTC. Its translation is CASNPTSLGGRETQYF.

V and J are TRBV16 and TRBJ1-1; 7 bases map to TRBD1. CDR1 is KGHSY and CDR2 is FQNENV in the germline V gene. The ends lost 0 bases at V and 10 bases at J; junction bases unmatched: 5. The CDR3 runs 13 residues. The CDR3 sequence: CASSQSAAGGAFF. The CDR3 DNA is TGTGCCAGCAGCCAATCGGCAGCAGGGGGAGCTTTCTTT.